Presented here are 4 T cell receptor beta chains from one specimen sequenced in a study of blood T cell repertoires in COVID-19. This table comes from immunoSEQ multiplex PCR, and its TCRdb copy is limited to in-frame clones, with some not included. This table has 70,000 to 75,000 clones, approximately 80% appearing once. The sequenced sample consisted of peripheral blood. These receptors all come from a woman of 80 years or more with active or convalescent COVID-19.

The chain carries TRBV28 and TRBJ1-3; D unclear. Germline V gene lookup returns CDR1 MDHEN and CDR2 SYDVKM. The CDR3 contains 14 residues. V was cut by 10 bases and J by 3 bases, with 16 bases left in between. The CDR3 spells CATGTRGRGNTIYF. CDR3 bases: TGTGCCACAGGAACTCGGGGTCGTGGAAACACCATATATTTT. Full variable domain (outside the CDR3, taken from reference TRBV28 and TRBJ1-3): DVKVTQSSRYLVKRTGEKVFLECVQDMDHENMFWYRQDPGLGLRLIYFSYDVKMKEKGDIPEGYSVSREKKERFSLILESASTNQTSMYLCATGTRGRGNTIYFGEGSWLTVV.

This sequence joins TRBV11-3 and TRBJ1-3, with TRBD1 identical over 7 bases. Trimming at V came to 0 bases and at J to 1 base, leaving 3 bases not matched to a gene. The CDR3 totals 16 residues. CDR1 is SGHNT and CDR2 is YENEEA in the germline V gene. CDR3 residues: CASSLDDRASGNTIYF. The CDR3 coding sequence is TGTGCCAGCAGCTTAGATGACAGGGCGTCTGGAAACACCATATATTTT.

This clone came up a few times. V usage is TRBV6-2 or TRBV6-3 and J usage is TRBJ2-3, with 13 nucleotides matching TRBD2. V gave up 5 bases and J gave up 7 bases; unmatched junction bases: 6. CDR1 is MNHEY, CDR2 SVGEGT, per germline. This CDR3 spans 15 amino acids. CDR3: CASSRTSGSQNTQYF. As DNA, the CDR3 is TGTGCCAGCAGTCGGACTAGCGGGAGTCAAAATACGCAGTATTTT.

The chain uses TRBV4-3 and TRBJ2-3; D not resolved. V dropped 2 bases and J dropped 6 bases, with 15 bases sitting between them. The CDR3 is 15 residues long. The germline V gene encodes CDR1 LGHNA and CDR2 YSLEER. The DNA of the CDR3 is TGCGCCAGCAGCCAAAGGCCAACTACTCTGGATACGCAGTATTTT. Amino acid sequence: CASSQRPTTLDTQYF.